Following are 23 T cell receptor beta chains from one sample sequenced in a study of blood T cell repertoires in COVID-19. Sequenced by immunoSEQ multiplex PCR; TCRdb stores in-frame clones only, minus some. The sample lists about 230,000 clones, around nine tenths occurring once. Specimen: PBMCs or T cells enriched from blood (not recorded which). These receptors were taken from a man aged 25 to 45 who had recovered from COVID-19.

This chain connects TRBV7-9 to TRBJ1-2; possibly TRBD1 for D (6 bases). The V gene lost 5 bases and the J gene lost 8 bases, with 12 bases spanning the gap. Germline V gene data show CDR1 as SEHNR and CDR2 as FQNEAQ (reference sequence). This CDR3 contains 12 residues. The CDR3 DNA follows: TGTGCCAGCAGCCCCCGGACAGAAGGCTACACCTTC. This sequence encodes CASSPRTEGYTF. Complete variable domain (other parts from reference TRBV7-9 and TRBJ1-2): DTGVSQNPRHKITKRGQNVTFRCDPISEHNRLYWYRQTLGQGPEFLTYFQNEAQLEKSRLLSDRFSAERPKGSFSTLEIQRTEQGDSAMYLCASSPRTEGYTFGSGTRLTVV.

This clone has just one count. This chain uses TRBV19 with TRBJ2-7, with 8 nucleotides matching TRBD2. This CDR3 spans 15 amino acids. CDR1 LNHDA and CDR2 SQIVND come from the germline V gene (reference sequence). V was pared by 5 bases and J by 5 bases, with 11 bases of the junction left unmatched. Here the CDR3 reads CASSSGVAGFDEQYF. As DNA, the CDR3 is TGTGCCAGTAGTTCCGGGGTAGCGGGGTTCGACGAGCAGTACTTC. The full variable domain, rest sourced from reference TRBV19 and TRBJ2-7, is DGGITQSPKYLFRKEGQNVTLSCEQNLNHDAMYWYRQDPGQGLRLIYYSQIVNDFQKGDIAEGYSVSREKKESFPLTVTSAQKNPTAFYLCASSSGVAGFDEQYFGPGTRLTVT.

This chain connects TRBV6-2 or TRBV6-3 to TRBJ2-7, with D unresolved. CDR1 is MNHEY, CDR2 SVGEGT, per germline. V shed 6 bases and J shed 2 bases, with 11 bases lying between them. This CDR3 spans 13 amino acids. The CDR3 spells CASSLEIPYEQYF. DNA of the CDR3: TGTGCCAGCAGCTTAGAGATCCCCTACGAGCAGTACTTC.

J is TRBJ1-1 and V is TRBV2, with D hard to call. CDR1 and CDR2 from the germline V gene are SNHLY and FYNNEI. The V end was cut by 5 bases, the J end by 3 bases, with 10 bases between. The CDR3 spans 13 residues. CDR3 amino acids: CASSLTSYTEAFF. CDR3 DNA sequence: TGTGCCAGCAGTTTGACTTCTTACACTGAAGCTTTCTTT.

This chain links TRBV6-1 with TRBJ2-7; no firm D call. Trimming removed 1 base from V and 6 bases from J, with 7 bases in between. The CDR3 runs 12 residues. Germline lookup yields CDR1 MNHNS and CDR2 SASEGT. CDR3 nucleotides: TGTGCCAGCAGTGAAGGGTCCGGCGAGCAGTACTTC. Translated: CASSEGSGEQYF.

The genes are TRBV10-3 and TRBJ2-1; the D gene is possibly TRBD2 (6 bases). V lost 4 bases and J 6 bases, leaving 19 bases between the germline ends. CDR3 length equals 16 residues. Germline V CDR1 and CDR2: ENHRY, SYGVKD. In DNA form, the CDR3 reads TGTGCCATCAGTGTGAAAGTGGGAGGATCCACCAATGAGCAGTTCTTC. Translated, it gives CAISVKVGGSTNEQFF.

The chain carries TRBV10-3 and TRBJ2-3; 7 nucleotides align to TRBD2. The CDR3 spans 17 residues. V lost 0 bases, J lost 0 bases, and 6 bases stayed unmatched. Germline assignment: CDR1 ENHRY and CDR2 SYGVKD. The CDR3 DNA reads as TGTGCCATCAGTGAGTCGAGGGCGGGAGCCAGCACAGATACGCAGTATTTT. Amino acid sequence: CAISESRAGASTDTQYF.

This clone appeared a single time. The rearrangement uses TRBV7-6 and TRBJ2-5; 9 bases map to TRBD1. The CDR3 spans 15 residues. With 2 bases clipped from V and 6 bases from J, the junction kept 7 bases outside the gene matches. In germline, CDR1 is SGHVS, CDR2 FNYEAQ. CDR3 region: CASSLTRDRAQTQYF. The CDR3 bases are TGTGCCAGCAGCTTAACCCGGGACAGGGCGCAGACCCAGTACTTC. The whole variable domain, remainder taken from reference TRBV7-6 and TRBJ2-5, is GAGVSQSPRYKVTKRGQDVALRCDPISGHVSLYWYRQALGQGPEFLTYFNYEAQQDKSGLPNDRFSAERPEGSISTLTIQRTEQRDSAMYRCASSLTRDRAQTQYFGPGTRLLVL.

The chain is built from TRBV11-2 and TRBJ1-6; a possible D gene is TRBD1 (5 bases). This CDR3 spans 16 amino acids. V was shortened by 1 base and J by 9 bases, with 16 bases between the two germline ends. Germline V gene lookup returns CDR1 SGHAT and CDR2 FQNNGV. CDR3: CASSLGATGFSSPLHF. CDR3 bases: TGTGCCAGCAGCTTAGGGGCAACAGGCTTCTCTTCACCCCTCCACTTT.

V is TRBV11-2 and J is TRBJ1-4; D possibly corresponds to TRBD1 (6 bases). The CDR3 has 17 residues. V was pared by 5 bases and J by 0 bases, with 16 bases between. Germline V gives CDR1 SGHAT, CDR2 FQNNGV. CDR3 protein: CASSPPDSYATNEKLFF. Here the CDR3 DNA reads TGTGCCAGCAGCCCCCCGGACAGCTATGCAACTAATGAAAAACTGTTTTTT.

By frequency in the sample, this clone is medium-sized (0.01 to 0.1%). The gene calls are TRBV6-2 or TRBV6-3 and TRBJ1-1, with D perhaps TRBD1 (5 bases). The CDR3 has 15 amino acids. The V and J ends lost 5 bases and 0 bases respectively, with 13 bases between them. Germline V gene lookup returns CDR1 MNHEY and CDR2 SVGEGT. The CDR3 loop reads CASSRGDYLNTEAFF. CDR3 in DNA: TGTGCCAGCAGTCGAGGGGACTACTTGAACACTGAAGCTTTCTTT.

The genes are TRBV10-3 and TRBJ2-6; D is perhaps TRBD2 (5 bases). CDR1 and CDR2 from the germline V gene are ENHRY and SYGVKD. CDR3 length: 17 amino acids. Trimming left V 11 bases short and J 0 bases short, with 20 bases between. The CDR3 protein is CAAPTGSPYSGANVLTF. The CDR3 region has the DNA TGTGCCGCTCCGACGGGATCACCCTACTCTGGGGCCAACGTCCTGACTTTC.

The genes are TRBV5-4 and TRBJ2-1; 13 bases are a match to TRBD2. Germline V lookup: CDR1 SGHNT, CDR2 YYREEE (reference sequence). CDR3 length: 17 amino acids. The ends lost 4 bases at V and 5 bases at J; junction bases unmatched: 9. The CDR3 sequence is CASSPGLAGDFHNEQFF. The CDR3 nucleotides read TGTGCCAGCAGCCCTGGACTAGCGGGAGATTTTCACAATGAGCAGTTCTTC.

This rearrangement joins TRBV25-1 to TRBJ2-7; tentative D call: TRBD1 (6 bases). The germline gives CDR1 MGHDK, CDR2 SYGVNS. Trimming took off 2 bases at V and 2 bases at J, with 13 bases between the two ends. The CDR3 is 15 amino acids. The CDR3 protein is CASSEAGVLTYEQYF. CDR3 sequence (DNA): TGTGCCAGCAGTGAAGCAGGGGTGCTTACCTACGAGCAGTACTTC.

This chain links TRBV3-1 (or the pseudogene TRBV3-2) with TRBJ1-4; 8 positions match TRBD1. The CDR3 length is 14 residues. With V trimmed by 7 bases and J by 5 bases, 6 bases remained unmatched. Germline CDR1 reads LGHDT; CDR2 reads YNNKEL (reference sequence). The CDR3 region is CASTQGALNEKLFF. The CDR3 DNA reads TGTGCCAGCACCCAGGGGGCGTTAAATGAAAAACTGTTTTTT.

CDR3 sequence: CASTGGGEQYF. The CDR3 DNA sequence: TGTGCCAGCACAGGGGGTGGCGAGCAGTACTTC. J is TRBJ2-7 and V is TRBV18; 8 bases match TRBD1. V was clipped by 8 bases and J by 6 bases; unmatched bases: 3. CDR3 length equals 11 residues. CDR1 and CDR2 (germline): KGHSH, LQKENI.

The chain uses TRBV12-3 or TRBV12-4 and TRBJ2-1; perhaps TRBD2 as D (5 bases). Trimming shortened V by 3 bases and J by 9 bases, and 12 bases separated the two germline ends. This CDR3 has 13 amino acids. Here the CDR3 DNA reads TGTGCCAGCAGTTTGAGGAGGTCGGTTGAGCAGTTCTTC. Its translation is CASSLRRSVEQFF.

V usage is TRBV27 and J usage is TRBJ2-1, with D perhaps matching TRBD1 (6 bases). This CDR3 spans 15 amino acids. Per germline, CDR1 MNHEY and CDR2 SMNVEV (reference sequence). V was shortened by 3 bases and J by 6 bases, with 15 bases between the two germline ends. The CDR3 region has the DNA TGTGCCAGCAGTTTCCGGGACAACCTGGTCAATGAGCAGTTCTTC. It yields the protein CASSFRDNLVNEQFF.

This chain connects TRBV29-1 to TRBJ1-4; D not certain. V gave up 6 bases and J gave up 7 bases, with 15 bases separating them. In germline, CDR1 is SQVTM, CDR2 ANQGSEA. The CDR3 extends over 13 amino acids. The CDR3 region has the DNA TGCAGCGTGACGGTCTTAGCGGGTGAAAAACTGTTTTTT. Its protein product is CSVTVLAGEKLFF.

This sequence joins TRBV10-3 and TRBJ2-1; 7 bases align to TRBD2. V gave up 4 bases and J gave up 9 bases; unmatched junction bases: 12. This CDR3 has 15 residues. Per the germline V gene, CDR1 is ENHRY and CDR2 is SYGVKD. This CDR3 is CAISVRSSGVGEQFF. In DNA, the CDR3 is TGTGCCATCAGTGTCCGGTCGAGCGGGGTGGGTGAGCAGTTCTTC.

J is TRBJ2-5 and V is TRBV6-5, with 7 bases fitting TRBD1. There are 13 residues in the CDR3. Trimming cost V 5 bases and J 5 bases; bases outside gene matches: 5. Germline CDR1 and CDR2: MNHEY and SVGAGI. The CDR3 reads CASSTGVRETQYF. For the CDR3, the DNA is TGTGCCAGCAGTACAGGGGTCCGGGAGACCCAGTACTTC.

The chain links TRBV4-1 to TRBJ2-7; 10 bases map to TRBD1. Germline CDR1 and CDR2: MGHRA and YSYEKL. Trimming cost V 8 bases and J 7 bases; bases outside gene matches: 14. The CDR3 runs to 15 residues. CDR3 sequence (DNA): TGCGCCAGCGGGAAAGGCGGGACAGGGGCGTTAGAGCAGTACTTC. This codes for CASGKGGTGALEQYF.

The rearrangement joins TRBV4-1 to TRBJ1-1, with a possible D match to TRBD1 (5 bases). This CDR3 comprises 15 residues. Germline V gene sequence: CDR1 MGHRA, CDR2 YSYEKL. Trimming stripped 0 bases from V and 1 base from J, with 9 bases between. The CDR3 DNA is TGCGCCAGCAGCCAAGATCAGGGATGGAACACTGAAGCTTTCTTT. Its translation is CASSQDQGWNTEAFF.